This paragraph covers one T cell receptor (beta chain) sequence. Its antigen is unidentified. This CDR3 spans 13 amino acids. The ends were cut back, 0 bases at V and 6 bases at J, with 7 bases in the middle. CDR1 and CDR2 from the germline V gene are MNHNS and SASEGT. This entry belongs to a study of quantifying T cell responses using KT2 cells. Overall study context: cDNA was made from DNase-treated RNA using alpha and beta constant primers. Under optimum conditions, T4 ligation efficiency was estimated at more than 8.5%.

An oligo carrying a UMI was ligated to the cDNA 3' end. The first PCR ran 4 to 5 cycles with an equimolar RC1.1 and RC1.2 beta primer mix. Separate processing of TCR alpha and beta chains began at the second PCR. TCRdb itself ran the UMI-ligation and nested PCR reads through MiXCR, one entry per CDR3 protein. The sample consists of 31,000 or so distinct CDR3 sequences, about a tenth of them appearing once. Points from the study as a whole: Even the lowest spike-in, about one KT2 cell per 100,000 PBMC, yielded detectable KT2 sequences.

The chain is built from TRBV6-1 and TRBJ2-3; the D is unclear. This receptor was taken from a human donor. The source material was PBMCs spiked with cells of the T cell clone KT2. CDR3 residues: CASSEAYWDTQYF. CDR3 nucleotide sequence: TGTGCCAGCAGTGAAGCCTACTGGGATACGCAGTATTTT.